This T cell receptor (beta chain) was recorded in a study of T cell responses to AZD1222 COVID-19 vaccine. Produced via immunoSEQ multiplex PCR; TCRdb's table is partial and in-frame only. The sample contains 96,000 or so clones, 89% of which appear only once. The CDR3 is made up of 11 amino acids. Germline CDR1 reads MNHEY; CDR2 reads SMNVEV (reference sequence). Trimming took off 6 bases at V and 12 bases at J, with 11 bases between the two ends. Study-wide points: Donors were chiefly white British, with a greater number of females, and clonal diversity was perhaps underestimated. At study baseline, merely six AZD1222 recipients were seropositive. Targets within unmutated variant regions were reportedly found for nearly half of spike-specific TCRs. Among vaccine-associated CD4 TCRs, coverage spanned spike, with dominance at 160-218 and 743-854.

About this clone itself: As yet, its antigen is unknown.

The rearrangement joins TRBV27 to TRBJ1-4; no firm D call. The material sequenced was peripheral blood, taken on day 0 of AZD1222 vaccination. The receptor was derived from an adult in good health. The CDR3 spells CASSSFGELFF. The DNA for the CDR3 is TGTGCCAGCAGCTCCTTTGGTGAACTGTTTTTT. Complete variable domain (other parts from reference TRBV27 and TRBJ1-4): EAQVTQNPRYLITVTGKKLTVTCSQNMNHEYMSWYRQDPGLGLRQIYYSMNVEVTDKGDVPEGYKVSRKEKRNFPLILESPSPNQTSLYFCASSSFGELFFGSGTQLSVL.